This T cell receptor beta chain was profiled in a study of cytomegalovirus exposure and HLA in healthy donors. The PCR contained 60 Vbeta and 13 Jbeta primers. Method: immunoSEQ multiplex PCR; TCRdb's copy keeps in-frame clones and lacks some. The table lists tens of thousands of clones, roughly 80% of them singletons. Losses at the gene ends were 1 base for V and 8 bases for J; bases not matched to a gene: 7. Germline-derived CDR1 and CDR2 are MNHNS and SASEGT. The CDR3 loop spans 15 amino acids. This clone showed up many times. This sequence originates from a woman in her thirties or forties in good health and CMV-seropositive. Sequenced material: PBMCs. This chain links TRBV6-1 with TRBJ1-4, with 7 bases that match TRBD1. CDR3 sequence: CASSEVEGAGEKLFF. The CDR3 region has the DNA TGTGCCAGCAGTGAAGTTGAGGGGGCAGGGGAAAAACTGTTTTTT.